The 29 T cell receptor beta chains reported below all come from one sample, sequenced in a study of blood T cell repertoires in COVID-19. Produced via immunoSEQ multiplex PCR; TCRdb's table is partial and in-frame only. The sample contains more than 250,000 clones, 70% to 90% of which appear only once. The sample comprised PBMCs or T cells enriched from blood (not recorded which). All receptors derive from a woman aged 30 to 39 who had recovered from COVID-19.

In DNA form, the CDR3 reads TGTGCCAGCAGCCCTGACACCGTCCAAGAGACCCAGTACTTC. It encodes CASSPDTVQETQYF. This chain uses TRBV3-1 (or the pseudogene TRBV3-2) with TRBJ2-5; D gene unclear. Germline V CDR1 and CDR2: LGHDT, YNNKEL (reference sequence). Trimming cost V 4 bases and J 1 base, with 10 bases left between them. The CDR3 is 14 amino acids.

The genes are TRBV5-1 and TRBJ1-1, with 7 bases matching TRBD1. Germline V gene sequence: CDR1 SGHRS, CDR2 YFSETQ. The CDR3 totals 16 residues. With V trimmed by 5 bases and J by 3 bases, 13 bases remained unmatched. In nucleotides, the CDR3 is TGCGCCAGCAGACTGACAGGGTCGACACCGGACACTGAAGCTTTCTTT. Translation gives CASRLTGSTPDTEAFF. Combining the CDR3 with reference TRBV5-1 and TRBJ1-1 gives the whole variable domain KAGVTQTPRYLIKTRGQQVTLSCSPISGHRSVSWYQQTPGQGLQFLFEYFSETQRNKGNFPGRFSGRQFSNSRSEMNVSTLELGDSALYLCASRLTGSTPDTEAFFGQGTRLTVV.

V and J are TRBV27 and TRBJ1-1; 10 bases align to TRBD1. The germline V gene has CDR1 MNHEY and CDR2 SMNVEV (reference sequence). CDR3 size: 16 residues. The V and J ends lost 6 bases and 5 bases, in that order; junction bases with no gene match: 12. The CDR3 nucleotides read TGTGCCAGCAGACTTCGGGGGACAGGGGTTGGAACTGAAGCTTTCTTT. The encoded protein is CASRLRGTGVGTEAFF.

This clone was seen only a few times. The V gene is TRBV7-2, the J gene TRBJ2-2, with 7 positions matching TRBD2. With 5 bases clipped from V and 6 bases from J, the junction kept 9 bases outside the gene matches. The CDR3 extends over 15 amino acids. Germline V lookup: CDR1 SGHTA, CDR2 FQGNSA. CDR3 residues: CASSQLTSVAGELFF. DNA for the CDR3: TGTGCCAGCAGCCAACTCACTAGCGTTGCCGGGGAGCTGTTTTTT.

CDR3 residues: CAITEEVGGGYTF. The CDR3 nucleotides read TGTGCCATCACCGAGGAGGTTGGGGGCGGCTACACCTTC. The chain uses TRBV10-3 and TRBJ1-2, with a weak D call TRBD1 (6 bases). The CDR3 sequence is 13 residues long. Germline V gene lookup returns CDR1 ENHRY and CDR2 SYGVKD. The V end was cut by 7 bases, the J end by 8 bases, with 17 bases between.

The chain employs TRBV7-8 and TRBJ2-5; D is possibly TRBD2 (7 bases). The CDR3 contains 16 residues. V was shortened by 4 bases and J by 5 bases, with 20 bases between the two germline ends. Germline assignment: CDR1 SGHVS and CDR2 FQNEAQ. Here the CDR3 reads CASSSPGAGVGETQYF. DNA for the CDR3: TGTGCCAGCAGCTCTCCGGGGGCGGGGGTTGGGGAGACCCAGTACTTC. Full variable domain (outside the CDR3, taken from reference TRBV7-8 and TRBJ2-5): GAGVSQSPRYKVAKRGQDVALRCDPISGHVSLFWYQQALGQGPEFLTYFQNEAQLDKSGLPSDRFFAERPEGSVSTLKIQRTQQEDSAVYLCASSSPGAGVGETQYFGPGTRLLVL.

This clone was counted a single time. The CDR3 nucleotides are TGTGCCAGCAGCCGTTTGTCGGGGGAGGGGACCCAGTACTTC. It encodes CASSRLSGEGTQYF. The chain has TRBV7-2 and TRBJ2-5, with TRBD2 identical over 7 bases. Germline values: CDR1 SGHTA, CDR2 FQGNSA. The CDR3 extends over 14 amino acids. V lost 5 bases, J lost 7 bases, and 10 bases stayed unmatched.

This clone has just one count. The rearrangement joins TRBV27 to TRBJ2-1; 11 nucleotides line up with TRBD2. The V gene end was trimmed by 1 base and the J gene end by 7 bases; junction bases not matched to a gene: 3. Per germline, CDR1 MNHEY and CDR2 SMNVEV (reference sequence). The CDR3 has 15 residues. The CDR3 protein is CASSLLAGGPNEQFF. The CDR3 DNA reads TGTGCCAGCAGTTTATTAGCGGGGGGGCCGAATGAGCAGTTCTTC.

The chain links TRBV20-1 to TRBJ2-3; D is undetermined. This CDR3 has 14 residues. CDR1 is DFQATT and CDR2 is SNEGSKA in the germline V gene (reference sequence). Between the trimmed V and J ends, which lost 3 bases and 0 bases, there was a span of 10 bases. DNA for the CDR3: TGCAGTGCTAGTACAGCCGCTAGCACAGATACGCAGTATTTT. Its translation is CSASTAASTDTQYF.

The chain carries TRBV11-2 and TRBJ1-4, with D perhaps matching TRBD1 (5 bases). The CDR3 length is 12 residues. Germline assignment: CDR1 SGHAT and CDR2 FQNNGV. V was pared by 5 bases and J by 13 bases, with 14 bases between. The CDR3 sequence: CASSPGAGGLFF. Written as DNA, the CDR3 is TGTGCCAGCAGCCCCGGGGCGGGAGGACTGTTTTTT.

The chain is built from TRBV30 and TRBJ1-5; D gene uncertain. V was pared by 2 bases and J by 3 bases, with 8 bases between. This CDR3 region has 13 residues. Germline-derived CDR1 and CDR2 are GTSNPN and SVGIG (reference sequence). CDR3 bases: TGTGCCTGGAGTAACGCAGACAATCAGCCCCAGCATTTT. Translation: CAWSNADNQPQHF.

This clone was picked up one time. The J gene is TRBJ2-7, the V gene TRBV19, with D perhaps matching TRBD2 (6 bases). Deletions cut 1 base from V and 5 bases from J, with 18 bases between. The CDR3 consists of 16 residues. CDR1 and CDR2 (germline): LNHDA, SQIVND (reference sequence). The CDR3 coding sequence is TGTGCCAGTAGTATAGGGAAAGGAGGGAGGTTTCACGAGCAGTACTTC. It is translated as CASSIGKGGRFHEQYF.

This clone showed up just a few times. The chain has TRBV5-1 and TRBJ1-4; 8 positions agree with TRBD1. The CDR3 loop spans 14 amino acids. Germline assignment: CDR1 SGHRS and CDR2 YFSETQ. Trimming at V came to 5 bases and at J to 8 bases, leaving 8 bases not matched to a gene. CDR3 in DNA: TGCGCCAGCAGTCAGGACAGGGCCTTGGAAAAACTGTTTTTT. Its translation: CASSQDRALEKLFF.

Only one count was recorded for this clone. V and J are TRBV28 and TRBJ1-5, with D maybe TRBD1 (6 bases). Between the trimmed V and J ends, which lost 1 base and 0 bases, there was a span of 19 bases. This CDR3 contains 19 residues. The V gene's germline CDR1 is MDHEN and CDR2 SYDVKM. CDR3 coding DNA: TGTGCCAGCAGTTTATATGAAGGGGGAGATTTTAATAGCAATCAGCCCCAGCATTTT. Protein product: CASSLYEGGDFNSNQPQHF. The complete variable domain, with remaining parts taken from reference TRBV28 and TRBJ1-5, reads DVKVTQSSRYLVKRTGEKVFLECVQDMDHENMFWYRQDPGLGLRLIYFSYDVKMKEKGDIPEGYSVSREKKERFSLILESASTNQTSMYLCASSLYEGGDFNSNQPQHFGDGTRLSIL.

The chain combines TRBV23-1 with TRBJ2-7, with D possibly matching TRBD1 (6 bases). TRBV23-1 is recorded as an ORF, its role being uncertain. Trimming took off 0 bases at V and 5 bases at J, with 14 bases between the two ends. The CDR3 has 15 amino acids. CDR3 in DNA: TGCGCCAGCAGTCAATCCACCGGGACAAACCACGAGCAGTACTTC. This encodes CASSQSTGTNHEQYF.

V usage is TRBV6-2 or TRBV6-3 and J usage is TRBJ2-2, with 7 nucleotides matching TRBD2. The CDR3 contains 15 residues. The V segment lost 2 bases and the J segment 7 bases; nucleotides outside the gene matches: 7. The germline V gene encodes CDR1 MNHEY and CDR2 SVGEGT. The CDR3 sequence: CASSYPSRGDGELFF. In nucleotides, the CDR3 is TGTGCCAGCAGTTACCCTAGCCGGGGGGACGGGGAGCTGTTTTTT.

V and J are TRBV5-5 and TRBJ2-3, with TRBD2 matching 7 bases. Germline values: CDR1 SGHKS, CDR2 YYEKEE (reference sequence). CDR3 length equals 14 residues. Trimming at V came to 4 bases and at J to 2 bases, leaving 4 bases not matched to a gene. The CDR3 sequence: CASSLRDYTDTQYF. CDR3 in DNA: TGTGCCAGCAGCCTCCGGGACTACACAGATACGCAGTATTTT.

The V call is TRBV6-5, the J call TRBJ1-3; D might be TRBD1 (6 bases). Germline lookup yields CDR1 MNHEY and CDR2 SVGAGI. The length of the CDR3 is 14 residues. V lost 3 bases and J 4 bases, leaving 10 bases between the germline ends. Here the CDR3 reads CASSYAGDGNTIYF. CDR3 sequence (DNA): TGTGCCAGCAGTTATGCAGGGGACGGAAACACCATATATTTT.

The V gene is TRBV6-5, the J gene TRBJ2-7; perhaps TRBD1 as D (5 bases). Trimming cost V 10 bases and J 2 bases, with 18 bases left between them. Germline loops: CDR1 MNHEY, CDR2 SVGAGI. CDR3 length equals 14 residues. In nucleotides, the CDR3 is TGTGCCACCCAGGTTGCCAGGGCCCCCTACGAGCAGTACTTC. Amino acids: CATQVARAPYEQYF.

CDR3 in amino acids: CAISQQLAKNIQYF. Here the CDR3 DNA reads TGTGCCATCAGTCAACAGTTAGCCAAAAACATTCAGTACTTC. This chain connects TRBV10-3 to TRBJ2-4; D is ambiguous. The CDR3 runs to 14 residues. Deletions cut 5 bases from V and 0 bases from J, with 8 bases between. Germline lookup yields CDR1 ENHRY and CDR2 SYGVKD.

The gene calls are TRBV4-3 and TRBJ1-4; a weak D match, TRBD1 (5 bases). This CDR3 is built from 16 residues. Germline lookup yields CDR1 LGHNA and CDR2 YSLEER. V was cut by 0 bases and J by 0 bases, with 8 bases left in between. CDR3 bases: TGCGCCAGCAGCCAAGAGTACAGGTCAACTAATGAAAAACTGTTTTTT. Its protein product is CASSQEYRSTNEKLFF.

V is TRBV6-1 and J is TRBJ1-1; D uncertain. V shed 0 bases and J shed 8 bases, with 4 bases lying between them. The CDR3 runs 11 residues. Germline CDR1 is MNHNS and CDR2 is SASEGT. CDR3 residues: CASSEAQEAFF. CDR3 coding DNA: TGTGCCAGCAGTGAAGCCCAGGAAGCTTTCTTT.

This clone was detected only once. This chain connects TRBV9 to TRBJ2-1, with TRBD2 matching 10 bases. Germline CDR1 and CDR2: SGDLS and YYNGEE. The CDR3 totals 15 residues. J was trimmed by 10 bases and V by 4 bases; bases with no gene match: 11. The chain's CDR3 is CASSPLQRGGVEQFF. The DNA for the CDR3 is TGTGCCAGCAGCCCCCTACAGCGGGGGGGCGTCGAGCAGTTCTTC.

The CDR3: CASSLTGAGEKLFF. The CDR3 DNA reads TGTGCCAGCAGCTTGACAGGGGCAGGCGAAAAACTGTTTTTT. The rearrangement uses TRBV7-9 and TRBJ1-4; 8 bases are shared with TRBD1. The CDR3 has 14 residues. Germline V lookup: CDR1 SEHNR, CDR2 FQNEAQ (reference sequence). The V and J ends lost 3 bases and 8 bases, in that order; junction bases with no gene match: 5.

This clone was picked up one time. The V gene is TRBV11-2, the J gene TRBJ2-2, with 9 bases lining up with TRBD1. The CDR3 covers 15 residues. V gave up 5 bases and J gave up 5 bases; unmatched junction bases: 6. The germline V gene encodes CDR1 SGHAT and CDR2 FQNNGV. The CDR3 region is CASSPTGGGTGELFF. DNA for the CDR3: TGTGCCAGCAGCCCTACAGGGGGCGGGACCGGGGAGCTGTTTTTT.

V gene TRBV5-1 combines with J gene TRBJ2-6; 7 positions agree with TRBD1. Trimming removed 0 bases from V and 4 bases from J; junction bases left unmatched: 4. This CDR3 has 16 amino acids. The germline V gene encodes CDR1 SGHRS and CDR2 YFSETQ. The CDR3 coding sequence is TGCGCCAGCAGCTTGGACAGGGGAGCAGGGGCCAACGTCCTGACTTTC. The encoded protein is CASSLDRGAGANVLTF.

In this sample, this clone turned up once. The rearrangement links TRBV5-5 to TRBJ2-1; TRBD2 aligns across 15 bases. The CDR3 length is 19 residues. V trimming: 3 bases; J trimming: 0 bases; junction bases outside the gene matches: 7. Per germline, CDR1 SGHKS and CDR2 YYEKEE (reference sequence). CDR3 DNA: TGTGCCAGCAGCTGGGGACTAGCGGGGGGCTTGAGCTCCTACAATGAGCAGTTCTTC. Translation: CASSWGLAGGLSSYNEQFF. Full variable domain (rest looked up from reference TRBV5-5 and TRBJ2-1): DAGVTQSPTHLIKTRGQQVTLRCSPISGHKSVSWYQQVLGQGPQFIFQYYEKEERGRGNFPDRFSARQFPNYSSELNVNALLLGDSALYLCASSWGLAGGLSSYNEQFFGPGTRLTVL.

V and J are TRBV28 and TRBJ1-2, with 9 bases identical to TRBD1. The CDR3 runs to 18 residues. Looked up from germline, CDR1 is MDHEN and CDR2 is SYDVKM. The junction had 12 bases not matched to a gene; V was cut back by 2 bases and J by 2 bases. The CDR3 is CASSLPQGQGQLNYGYTF. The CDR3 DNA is TGTGCCAGCAGTTTACCCCAGGGACAGGGACAATTAAACTATGGCTACACCTTC.

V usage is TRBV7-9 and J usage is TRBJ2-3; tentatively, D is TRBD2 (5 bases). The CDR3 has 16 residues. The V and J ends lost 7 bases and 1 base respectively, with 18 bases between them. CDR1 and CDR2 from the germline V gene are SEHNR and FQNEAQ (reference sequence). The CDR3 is CASKSRLAAGTDTQYF. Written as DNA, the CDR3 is TGTGCCAGCAAATCCCGTCTAGCCGCCGGCACAGATACGCAGTATTTT.